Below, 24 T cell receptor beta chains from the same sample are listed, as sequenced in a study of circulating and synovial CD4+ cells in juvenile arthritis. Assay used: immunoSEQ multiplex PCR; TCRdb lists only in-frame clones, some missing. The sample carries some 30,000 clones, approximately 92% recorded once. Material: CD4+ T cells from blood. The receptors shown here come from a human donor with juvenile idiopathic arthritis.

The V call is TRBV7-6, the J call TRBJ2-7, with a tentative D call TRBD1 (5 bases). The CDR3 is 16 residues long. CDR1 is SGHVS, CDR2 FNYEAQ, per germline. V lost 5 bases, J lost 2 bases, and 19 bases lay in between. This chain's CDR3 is CASSVDPIGETYEQYF. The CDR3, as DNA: TGTGCCAGCAGCGTAGACCCTATAGGGGAAACCTACGAGCAGTACTTC.

For the CDR3, the DNA is TGTGCCAGCAGTGAGACCGGGACAGTATCCTACGAGCAGTACTTC. Translating it yields CASSETGTVSYEQYF. This chain connects TRBV6-1 to TRBJ2-7; 7 nucleotides line up with TRBD1. CDR1 is MNHNS, CDR2 SASEGT, per germline. With 3 bases clipped from V and 1 base from J, the junction kept 6 bases outside the gene matches. The CDR3 totals 15 residues.

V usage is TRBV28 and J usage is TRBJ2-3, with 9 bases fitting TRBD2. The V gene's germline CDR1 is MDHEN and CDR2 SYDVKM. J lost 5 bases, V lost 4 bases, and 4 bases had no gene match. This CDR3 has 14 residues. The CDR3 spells CASSSISGRDTQYF. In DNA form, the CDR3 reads TGTGCCAGCAGTTCGATTAGCGGGAGAGATACGCAGTATTTT.

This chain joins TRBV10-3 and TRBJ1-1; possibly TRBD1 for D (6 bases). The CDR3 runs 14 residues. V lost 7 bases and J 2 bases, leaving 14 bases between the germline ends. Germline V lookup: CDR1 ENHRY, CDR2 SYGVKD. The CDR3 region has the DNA TGTGCCATCACCAACAGGGCTGGAAACACTGAAGCTTTCTTT. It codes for CAITNRAGNTEAFF.

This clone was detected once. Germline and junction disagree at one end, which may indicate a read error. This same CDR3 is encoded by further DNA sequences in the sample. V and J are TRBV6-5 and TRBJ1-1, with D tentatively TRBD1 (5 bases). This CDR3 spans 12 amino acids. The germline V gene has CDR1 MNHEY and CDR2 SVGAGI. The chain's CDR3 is CASSSQGYQAFF. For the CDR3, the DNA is TGTGCTAGCAGTTCCCAGGGTTATCAAGCTTTCTTT.

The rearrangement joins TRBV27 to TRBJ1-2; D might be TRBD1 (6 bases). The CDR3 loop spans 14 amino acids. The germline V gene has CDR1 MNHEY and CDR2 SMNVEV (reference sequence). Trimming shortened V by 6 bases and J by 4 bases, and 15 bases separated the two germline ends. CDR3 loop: CASSRRGGGYGYTF. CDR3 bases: TGTGCCAGCAGCCGCCGAGGGGGGGGCTATGGCTACACCTTC.

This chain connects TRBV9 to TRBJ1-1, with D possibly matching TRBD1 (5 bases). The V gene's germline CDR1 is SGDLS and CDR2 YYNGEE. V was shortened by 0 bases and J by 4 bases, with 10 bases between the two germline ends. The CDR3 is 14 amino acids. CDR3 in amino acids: CASSVVGGGTEAFF. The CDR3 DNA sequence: TGTGCCAGCAGCGTAGTGGGGGGAGGCACTGAAGCTTTCTTT.

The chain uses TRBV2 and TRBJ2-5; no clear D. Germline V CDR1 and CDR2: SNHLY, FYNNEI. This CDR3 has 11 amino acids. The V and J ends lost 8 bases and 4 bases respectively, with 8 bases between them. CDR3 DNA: TGTGCCAGCGAGACGGGAGAGACCCAGTACTTC. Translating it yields CASETGETQYF.

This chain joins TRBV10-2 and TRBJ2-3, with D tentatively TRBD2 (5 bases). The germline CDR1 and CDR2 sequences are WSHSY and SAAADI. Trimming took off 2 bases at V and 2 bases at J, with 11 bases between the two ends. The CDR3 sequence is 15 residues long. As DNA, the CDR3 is TGCGCCAGCAGTGAGCCTAGCAGATACACAGATACGCAGTATTTT. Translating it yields CASSEPSRYTDTQYF.

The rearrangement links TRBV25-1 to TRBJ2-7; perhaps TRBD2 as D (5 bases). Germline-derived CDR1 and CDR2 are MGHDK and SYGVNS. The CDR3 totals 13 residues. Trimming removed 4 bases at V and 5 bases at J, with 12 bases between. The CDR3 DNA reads TGTGCCAGCAGTGGCGGGCCTAGAAACGAGCAGTACTTC. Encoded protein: CASSGGPRNEQYF.

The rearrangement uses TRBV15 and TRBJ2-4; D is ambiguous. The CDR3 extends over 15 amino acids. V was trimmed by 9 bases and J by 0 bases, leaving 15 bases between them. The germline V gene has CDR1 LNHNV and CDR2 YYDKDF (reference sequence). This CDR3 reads CATSLTSLAKNIQYF. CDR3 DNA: TGTGCCACTAGTCTCACCTCCCTAGCCAAAAACATTCAGTACTTC.

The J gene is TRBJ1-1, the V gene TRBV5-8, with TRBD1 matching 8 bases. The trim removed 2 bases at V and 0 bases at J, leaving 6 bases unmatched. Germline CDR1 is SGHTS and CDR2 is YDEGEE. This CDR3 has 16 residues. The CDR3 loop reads CASSLDRGPMNTEAFF. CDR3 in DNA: TGTGCCAGCAGCTTAGACAGGGGCCCCATGAACACTGAAGCTTTCTTT.

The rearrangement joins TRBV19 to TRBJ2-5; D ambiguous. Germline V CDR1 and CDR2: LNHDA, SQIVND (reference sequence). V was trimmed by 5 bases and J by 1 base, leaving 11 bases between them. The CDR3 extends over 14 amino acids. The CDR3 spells CASSLRPAQETQYF. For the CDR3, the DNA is TGTGCCAGTAGTCTGCGCCCCGCCCAAGAGACCCAGTACTTC.

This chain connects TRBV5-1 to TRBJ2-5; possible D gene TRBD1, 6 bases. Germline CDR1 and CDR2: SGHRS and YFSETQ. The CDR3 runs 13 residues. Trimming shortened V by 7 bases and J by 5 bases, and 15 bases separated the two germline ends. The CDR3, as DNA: TGCGCCAGCGGAGTAGGAAGGGGGGAGACCCAGTACTTC. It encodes CASGVGRGETQYF.

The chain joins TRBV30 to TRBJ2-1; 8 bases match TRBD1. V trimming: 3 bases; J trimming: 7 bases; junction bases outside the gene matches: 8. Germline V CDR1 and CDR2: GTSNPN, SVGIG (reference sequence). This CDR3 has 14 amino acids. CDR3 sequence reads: CAWSGTQGVNEQFF. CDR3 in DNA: TGTGCCTGGAGCGGTACACAGGGGGTGAATGAGCAGTTCTTC. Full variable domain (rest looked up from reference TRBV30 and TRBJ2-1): SQTIHQWPATLVQPVGSPLSLECTVEGTSNPNLYWYRQAAGRGLQLLFYSVGIGQISSEVPQNLSASRPQDRQFILSSKKLLLSDSGFYLCAWSGTQGVNEQFFGPGTRLTVL.

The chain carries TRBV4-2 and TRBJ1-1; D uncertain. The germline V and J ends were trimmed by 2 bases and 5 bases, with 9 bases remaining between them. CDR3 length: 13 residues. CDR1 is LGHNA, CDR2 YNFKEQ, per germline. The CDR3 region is CASSQSPLTEAFF. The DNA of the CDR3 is TGTGCCAGCAGCCAATCCCCGCTAACTGAAGCTTTCTTT.

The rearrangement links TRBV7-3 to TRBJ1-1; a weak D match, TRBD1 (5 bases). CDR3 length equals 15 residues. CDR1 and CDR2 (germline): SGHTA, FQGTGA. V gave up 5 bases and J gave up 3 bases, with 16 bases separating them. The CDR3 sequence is CASSQRRAGDTEAFF. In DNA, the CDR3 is TGTGCCAGCAGCCAACGTAGGGCGGGGGACACTGAAGCTTTCTTT.

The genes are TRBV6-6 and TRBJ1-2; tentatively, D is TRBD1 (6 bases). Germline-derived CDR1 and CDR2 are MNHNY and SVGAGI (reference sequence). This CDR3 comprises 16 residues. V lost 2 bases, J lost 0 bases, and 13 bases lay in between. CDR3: CASSYGQNPANYGYTF. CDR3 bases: TGTGCCAGCAGTTACGGACAGAACCCAGCTAACTATGGCTACACCTTC.

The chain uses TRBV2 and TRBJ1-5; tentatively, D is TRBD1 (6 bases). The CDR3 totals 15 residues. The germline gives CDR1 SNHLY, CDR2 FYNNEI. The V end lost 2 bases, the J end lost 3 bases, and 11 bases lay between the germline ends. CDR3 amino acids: CASSEPDSNNQPQHF. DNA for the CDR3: TGTGCCAGCAGTGAACCGGACAGTAACAATCAGCCCCAGCATTTT. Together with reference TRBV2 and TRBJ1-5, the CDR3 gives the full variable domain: EPEVTQTPSHQVTQMGQEVILRCVPISNHLYFYWYRQILGQKVEFLVSFYNNEISEKSEIFDDQFSVERPDGSNFTLKIRSTKLEDSAMYFCASSEPDSNNQPQHFGDGTRLSIL.

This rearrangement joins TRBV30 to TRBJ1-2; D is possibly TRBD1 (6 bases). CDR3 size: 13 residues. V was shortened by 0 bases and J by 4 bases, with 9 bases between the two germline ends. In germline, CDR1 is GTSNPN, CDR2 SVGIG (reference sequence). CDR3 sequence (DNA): TGTGCCTGGAGTGTACGAGGGGGCTATGGCTACACCTTC. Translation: CAWSVRGGYGYTF.

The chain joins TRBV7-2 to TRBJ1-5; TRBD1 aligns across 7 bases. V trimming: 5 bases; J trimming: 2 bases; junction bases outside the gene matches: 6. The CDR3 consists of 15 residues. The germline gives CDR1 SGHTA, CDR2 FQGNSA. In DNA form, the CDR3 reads TGTGCCAGCAGCCTAGGTGGGACAGGCAATCAGCCCCAGCATTTT. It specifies CASSLGGTGNQPQHF.

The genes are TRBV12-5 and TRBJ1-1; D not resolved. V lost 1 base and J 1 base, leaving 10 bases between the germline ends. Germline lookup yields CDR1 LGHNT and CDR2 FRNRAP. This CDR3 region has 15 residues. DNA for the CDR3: TGTGCTAGTGGTTTGGATCGTGGAGGGAACACTGAAGCTTTCTTT. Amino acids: CASGLDRGGNTEAFF. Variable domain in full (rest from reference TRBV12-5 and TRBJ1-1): DARVTQTPRHKVTEMGQEVTMRCQPILGHNTVFWYRQTMMQGLELLAYFRNRAPLDDSGMPKDRFSAEMPDATLATLKIQPSEPRDSAVYFCASGLDRGGNTEAFFGQGTRLTVV.

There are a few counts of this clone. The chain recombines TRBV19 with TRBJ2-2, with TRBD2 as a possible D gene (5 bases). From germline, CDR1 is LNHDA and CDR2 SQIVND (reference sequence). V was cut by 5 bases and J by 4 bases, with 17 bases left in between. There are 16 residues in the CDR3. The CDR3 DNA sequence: TGTGCCAGTAGTTACCCCATGGCGGGCGGCACCGGGGAGCTGTTTTTT. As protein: CASSYPMAGGTGELFF.

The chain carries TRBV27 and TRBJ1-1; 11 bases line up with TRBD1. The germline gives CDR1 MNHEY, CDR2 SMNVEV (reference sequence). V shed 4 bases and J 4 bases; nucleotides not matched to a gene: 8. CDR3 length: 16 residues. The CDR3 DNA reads TGTGCCAGCAGTTCGGACAGGGGGCGCGGGAGCACTGAAGCTTTCTTT. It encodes CASSSDRGRGSTEAFF.